This is a list of T cell receptor beta chains from one sample in a study of spatial heterogeneity in lung cancer. TCRdb re-derived calls from the 5' RACE reads in MiXCR, one entry per CDR3 protein. The sample holds around 8,000 distinct CDR3 sequences; approximately 8.6% are singletons and the top ten take around half. The sample here was PBMCs, taken at surgery. The receptors derive from a male donor with early-stage non-small cell lung cancer. CDR3s include the opening cysteine and the closing phenylalanine or tryptophan. The D gene is left open where the match is weak. The size of a clone is reported for some rows only, either as once, few or many, or as a class for expanded clones.

TRBV6-2/TRBV6-3	few	.	TRBJ1-5	CASSYDSYSNQPQHF	TGTGCCAGCAGTTATGACAGCTATAGCAATCAGCCCCAGCATTTT
TRBV12-3/TRBV12-4	many	.	TRBJ2-5	CASSLTETQYF	TGTGCCAGCAGTTTAACGGAGACCCAGTACTTC
TRBV28	many	.	TRBJ2-2	CASSLPYGGTNTGELFF	TGTGCCAGCAGTCTCCCGTACGGCGGGACGAACACCGGGGAGCTGTTTTTT
TRBV10-3	many	.	TRBJ2-3	CAINRDVPDTQYF	TGTGCCATCAACCGGGACGTTCCAGATACGCAGTATTTT
TRBV7-2	many	.	TRBJ2-7	CASSLVGQRLSYEQYF	TGTGCCAGCAGCTTAGTGGGGCAGCGCCTCTCCTACGAGCAGTACTTC
TRBV2	many	TRBD2	TRBJ2-5	CASSVRTSGETQYF	TGTGCCAGCAGTGTTAGGACTAGCGGAGAGACCCAGTACTTC
TRBV24-1	many	TRBD2	TRBJ2-1	CATGIAGTYEQFF	TGTGCCACCGGGATAGCGGGAACCTATGAGCAGTTCTTC
TRBV19	few	.	TRBJ2-1	CASSMSGNPNREQFF	TGTGCCAGTAGTATGTCTGGCAATCCTAACAGAGAGCAGTTCTTC
TRBV5-6	many	.	TRBJ2-7	CATAAAGTGFIYEQYF	TGTGCCACCGCAGCAGCCGGAACAGGATTCATCTACGAGCAGTACTTC
TRBV4-2	.	.	TRBJ2-2	CASSLPNLNTGELFF	TGTGCCAGCAGCCTTCCTAACCTGAACACCGGGGAGCTGTTTTTT
TRBV4-3	few	TRBD2	TRBJ2-5	CASSQDSSGETQYF	TGCGCCAGCAGCCAAGACTCTAGCGGGGAGACCCAGTACTTC
TRBV12-3/TRBV12-4	many	TRBD1	TRBJ1-5	CASSLRTGTETNQPQHF	TGTGCCAGCAGCCTAAGAACCGGGACAGAGACGAATCAGCCCCAGCATTTT
TRBV7-2	many	.	TRBJ1-5	CASSLVSGSNQPQHF	TGTGCCAGCAGCTTAGTTTCGGGGAGCAATCAGCCCCAGCATTTT
TRBV10-3	many	.	TRBJ1-5	CAISESPPQPQHF	TGTGCCATCAGTGAGTCGCCGCCCCAGCCCCAGCATTTT
TRBV28	.	.	TRBJ2-2	CASMEGTGELFF	TGTGCCAGCATGGAGGGCACCGGGGAGCTGTTTTTT
TRBV7-8	many	.	TRBJ1-2	CASSPLGDNNYGYTF	TGTGCCAGCAGCCCCCTCGGGGACAATAACTATGGCTACACCTTC
TRBV9	many	.	TRBJ1-2	CASSAGTDLYGYTF	TGTGCCAGCAGCGCCGGGACGGACCTATATGGCTACACCTTC
TRBV6-1	few	TRBD2	TRBJ2-5	CASSPRLAGGSRGETQYF	TGTGCCAGCAGCCCCAGACTAGCGGGAGGGTCCAGGGGAGAGACCCAGTACTTC
TRBV12-3/TRBV12-4	many	.	TRBJ2-7	CASSFLAGYEQYF	TGTGCCAGCAGTTTCCTGGCCGGGTACGAGCAGTACTTC
TRBV7-9	medium-sized	TRBD2	TRBJ2-7	CASSSWEGSSYEQYF	TGTGCCAGCAGCTCCTGGGAGGGCAGCTCCTACGAGCAGTACTTC
TRBV12-5	.	TRBD2	TRBJ2-2	CASGPGGLATGELFF	TGTGCTAGTGGTCCAGGGGGACTAGCGACCGGGGAGCTGTTTTTT
TRBV20-1	many	.	TRBJ1-1	CSARDFNRGGNTEAFF	TGCAGTGCTAGAGATTTTAACCGGGGGGGTAACACTGAAGCTTTCTTT
TRBV19	many	.	TRBJ2-1	CASDGAGLNEQFF	TGTGCCAGTGATGGGGCTGGGTTGAATGAGCAGTTCTTC
TRBV12-3/TRBV12-4	.	TRBD2	TRBJ2-7	CASTPGREGYEQYF	TGTGCCAGCACCCCAGGGAGGGAGGGCTACGAGCAGTACTTC